Listed here are 29 T cell receptor beta chains from one sample, sequenced in a study of cytomegalovirus exposure and HLA in healthy donors. Primers included in the PCR were 60 Vbeta and 13 Jbeta primers. Clones were read by immunoSEQ multiplex PCR, and TCRdb kept only the in-frame ones, dropping some. This table has tens of thousands of clones, around 75% appearing once. Sequenced input: PBMCs. Every receptor here comes from a man aged 65 to 85 in good health and CMV-seronegative.

The chain links TRBV5-6 to TRBJ2-7; D not resolved. This CDR3 is 14 amino acids long. Trimming stripped 3 bases from V and 2 bases from J, with 12 bases between. From germline, CDR1 is SGHDT and CDR2 YYEEEE. DNA for the CDR3: TGTGCCAGCAGCTCAAGCCGTGGAGCCTACGAGCAGTACTTC. It encodes CASSSSRGAYEQYF. Filled out from reference TRBV5-6 and TRBJ2-7, the complete variable domain reads DAGVTQSPTHLIKTRGQQVTLRCSPKSGHDTVSWYQQALGQGPQFIFQYYEEEERQRGNFPDRFSGHQFPNYSSELNVNALLLGDSALYLCASSSSRGAYEQYFGPGTRLTVT.

This chain connects TRBV7-8 to TRBJ2-1; TRBD1 matches at 8 bases. Losses at the gene ends were 8 bases for V and 8 bases for J; bases not matched to a gene: 14. The V gene's germline CDR1 is SGHVS and CDR2 FQNEAQ. The CDR3 runs 15 residues. The CDR3 coding sequence is TGTGCCAGCCTGGAGGGCAGGGGGCGCTTCGATGAGCAGTTCTTC. As protein: CASLEGRGRFDEQFF.

This clone was observed a single time. The CDR3 nucleotides read TGTGCCAGCAGCCGGACAGAAACTGGAAACACCATATATTTT. Its translation is CASSRTETGNTIYF. The chain uses TRBV11-2 and TRBJ1-3, with a possible D match to TRBD1 (6 bases). Germline values: CDR1 SGHAT, CDR2 FQNNGV. The CDR3 has 14 residues. Trimming cost V 5 bases and J 2 bases, with 10 bases left between them. The complete variable domain, with remaining parts taken from reference TRBV11-2 and TRBJ1-3, reads EAGVAQSPRYKIIEKRQSVAFWCNPISGHATLYWYQQILGQGPKLLIQFQNNGVVDDSQLPKDRFSAERLKGVDSTLKIQPAKLEDSAVYLCASSRTETGNTIYFGEGSWLTVV.

V and J are TRBV7-2 and TRBJ2-1; 9 bases map to TRBD2. Germline V CDR1 and CDR2: SGHTA, FQGNSA. There are 15 residues in the CDR3. The V gene end was trimmed by 3 bases and the J gene end by 0 bases; junction bases not matched to a gene: 0. In DNA form, the CDR3 reads TGTGCCAGCAGCTTTAGCGGGAGCTCCTACAATGAGCAGTTCTTC. Translating gives CASSFSGSSYNEQFF.

The gene calls are TRBV7-9 and TRBJ2-7; D unclear. The germline CDR1 and CDR2 sequences are SEHNR and FQNEAQ (reference sequence). The V gene lost 3 bases and the J gene lost 4 bases, with 7 bases spanning the gap. The CDR3 extends over 12 amino acids. The CDR3 is CASSFLGYEQYF. The CDR3 bases are TGTGCCAGCAGCTTTCTAGGTTACGAGCAGTACTTC.

The chain joins TRBV7-2 to TRBJ2-1; TRBD2 agrees at 13 bases. CDR1 and CDR2 from the germline V gene are SGHTA and FQGNSA. With 5 bases clipped from V and 9 bases from J, the junction kept 4 bases outside the gene matches. The CDR3 spans 14 residues. The CDR3 DNA sequence: TGTGCCAGCAGCCGAACTAGCGGGGGGGTTGAGCAGTTCTTC. Translating it yields CASSRTSGGVEQFF.

This clone was recorded only once. This sequence joins TRBV7-2 and TRBJ2-2; no clear D gene. With 5 bases removed from V and 0 bases from J, the gap between germline ends came to 4 bases. This CDR3 has 13 residues. Germline-derived CDR1 and CDR2 are SGHTA and FQGNSA. CDR3 amino acids: CASSPTNTGELFF. DNA for the CDR3: TGTGCCAGCAGCCCAACGAACACCGGGGAGCTGTTTTTT. The full variable domain, rest sourced from reference TRBV7-2 and TRBJ2-2, is GAGVSQSPSNKVTEKGKDVELRCDPISGHTALYWYRQSLGQGLEFLIYFQGNSAPDKSGLPSDRFSAERTGGSVSTLTIQRTQQEDSAVYLCASSPTNTGELFFGEGSRLTVL.

V is TRBV7-9 and J is TRBJ2-1; 11 nucleotides agree with TRBD2. Germline V gives CDR1 SEHNR, CDR2 FQNEAQ (reference sequence). CDR3 length: 15 amino acids. The junction had 7 bases not matched to a gene; V was cut back by 5 bases and J by 7 bases. The CDR3 DNA sequence: TGTGCCAGCAGCGTCGGGCTAGCGGGGGGTAATGAGCAGTTCTTC. Protein sequence: CASSVGLAGGNEQFF.

Here the CDR3 reads CASRRGTEIYGYTF. Written as DNA, the CDR3 is TGTGCCAGCAGACGGGGGACGGAAATCTATGGCTACACCTTC. The chain carries TRBV6-6 and TRBJ1-2, with TRBD1 as a possible D gene (5 bases). The V gene lost 6 bases and the J gene lost 4 bases, with 15 bases spanning the gap. The CDR3 spans 14 residues. The germline gives CDR1 MNHNY, CDR2 SVGAGI (reference sequence).

The V and J genes are TRBV2 and TRBJ2-7, with 13 bases that match TRBD2. The V segment lost 0 bases and the J segment 5 bases; nucleotides outside the gene matches: 4. CDR3 length equals 16 residues. The germline V gene encodes CDR1 SNHLY and CDR2 FYNNEI. The CDR3 bases are TGTGCCAGCAGTGAAGCTGGGACTAGCGGGGCCCACGAGCAGTACTTC. Its protein product is CASSEAGTSGAHEQYF.

The J gene is TRBJ2-7, the V gene TRBV7-2, with D unclear. V was shortened by 2 bases and J by 3 bases, with 8 bases between the two germline ends. This CDR3 has 13 amino acids. CDR1 SGHTA and CDR2 FQGNSA come from the germline V gene. The CDR3 coding sequence is TGTGCCAGCAGCTTACACAGCCTCTACGAGCAGTACTTC. Protein product: CASSLHSLYEQYF.

Worth noting for this clone: Because the CDR3's place on the DNA is in doubt, the DNA is left out and the CDR3 is given as listed by TCRdb. This CDR3 is CASSEGWGVGTF. The chain carries TRBV7-2 and TRBJ1-2. The CDR3 contains 12 residues when both ends are counted. CDR1 and CDR2 (germline): SGHTA, FQGNSA.

As regards this clone: One junction end disagrees with the germline gene, perhaps due to a read error. V and J are TRBV7-7 and TRBJ2-3; TRBD2 matches 8 bases. CDR3 length equals 14 residues. Germline CDR1 is SSHAT and CDR2 is FNYEAQ (reference sequence). The CDR3 loop is CASSRSTSGDTQYF. The DNA of the CDR3 is TGTGCTAGCAGCAGATCCACTAGCGGAGATACGCAGTATTTT.

The chain couples TRBV6-5 to TRBJ1-2, with a weak D call TRBD1 (6 bases). V was clipped by 5 bases and J by 4 bases, with 14 bases between them. The CDR3 is 14 amino acids. Germline V gene sequence: CDR1 MNHEY, CDR2 SVGAGI. The CDR3 protein is CASSIYRASYGYTF. Written as DNA, the CDR3 is TGTGCCAGCAGTATCTACAGGGCATCCTATGGCTACACCTTC.

V and J are TRBV29-1 and TRBJ2-1; TRBD1 might be the D (5 bases). V dropped 4 bases and J dropped 5 bases, with 12 bases sitting between them. This CDR3 is built from 13 residues. CDR1 and CDR2 from the germline V gene are SQVTM and ANQGSEA. The CDR3 loop reads CSVAGSLDNEQFF. The CDR3 DNA is TGCAGCGTTGCAGGGTCCTTGGACAATGAGCAGTTCTTC.

This clone showed up just once. This chain joins TRBV4-1 and TRBJ1-6; 7 positions agree with TRBD1. Germline V gene data show CDR1 as MGHRA and CDR2 as YSYEKL. The V and J ends lost 0 bases and 13 bases, in that order; junction bases with no gene match: 15. The CDR3 loop spans 17 amino acids. The CDR3 loop reads CASSQEVGTGAIRPLHF. Written as DNA, the CDR3 is TGCGCCAGCAGCCAAGAAGTTGGCACAGGGGCGATAAGGCCCCTCCACTTT.

This clone showed up just a few times. The chain carries TRBV5-4 and TRBJ1-1; D is uncertain. Trimming shortened V by 2 bases and J by 1 base, and 6 bases separated the two germline ends. The CDR3 is 13 amino acids. Germline V CDR1 and CDR2: SGHNT, YYREEE (reference sequence). The CDR3 bases are TGTGCCAGCAGCTTCGGGTGGAACACTGAAGCTTTCTTT. This translates into CASSFGWNTEAFF.

The genes are TRBV28 and TRBJ2-7, with a tentative D call TRBD1 (6 bases). The germline V gene encodes CDR1 MDHEN and CDR2 SYDVKM. V gave up 2 bases and J gave up 5 bases, with 10 bases separating them. The CDR3 loop spans 13 amino acids. The CDR3 reads CASSLTGLDEQYF. The DNA of the CDR3 is TGTGCCAGCAGTTTAACAGGGCTTGACGAGCAGTACTTC.

The chain is built from TRBV7-9 and TRBJ2-5; no clear D gene. V lost 1 base, J lost 7 bases, and 7 bases lay in between. There are 12 residues in the CDR3. Germline assignment: CDR1 SEHNR and CDR2 FQNEAQ (reference sequence). CDR3 region: CASSLVPRTQYF. CDR3 bases: TGTGCCAGCAGCTTAGTGCCGAGGACCCAGTACTTC.

The J gene is TRBJ1-5, the V gene TRBV30, with D perhaps matching TRBD1 (5 bases). In germline, CDR1 is GTSNPN, CDR2 SVGIG (reference sequence). This CDR3 comprises 14 residues. V was trimmed by 0 bases and J by 5 bases, leaving 11 bases between them. CDR3 nucleotide sequence: TGTGCCTGGAGTGTAAGGGGCAGAGATCAGCCCCAGCATTTT. Its protein product is CAWSVRGRDQPQHF.

The chain couples TRBV27 to TRBJ2-6, with 7 bases matching TRBD1. CDR3 length equals 18 residues. The germline V gene encodes CDR1 MNHEY and CDR2 SMNVEV (reference sequence). V was clipped by 5 bases and J by 4 bases; unmatched bases: 14. CDR3 amino acids: CASSNTGTARSGANVLTF. CDR3 sequence (DNA): TGTGCCAGCAGTAACACCGGGACAGCGAGAAGCGGGGCCAACGTCCTGACTTTC.

CDR3 DNA sequence: TGTGCCATCAGTGAGGGCGGCGGGGGGGATCAAGAGACCCAGTACTTC. Translation gives CAISEGGGGDQETQYF. The chain employs TRBV10-3 and TRBJ2-5; 9 bases line up with TRBD2. The CDR3 runs 16 residues. Per germline, CDR1 ENHRY and CDR2 SYGVKD. The J segment lost 2 bases and the V segment lost 2 bases, leaving 6 bases of the junction unmatched.

Remarks on this clone: A read error may produce the germline difference seen at one junction end. The V and J genes are TRBV7-9 and TRBJ1-1; no clear D gene. There are 13 residues in the CDR3. Per the germline V gene, CDR1 is SEHNR and CDR2 is FQNEAQ (reference sequence). In DNA, the CDR3 is TGTTCCAGCAGCCCACCGGCACAGTTTGAAGCTTTCTTT. Translation gives CSSSPPAQFEAFF.

This clone has more than one count but fewer than ten. The chain employs TRBV6-6 and TRBJ1-5, with D possibly being TRBD1 (6 bases). V was trimmed by 2 bases and J by 4 bases, leaving 15 bases between them. The CDR3 extends over 16 amino acids. Germline V gene data show CDR1 as MNHNY and CDR2 as SVGAGI (reference sequence). CDR3 bases: TGTGCCAGCAGTTACAAAGCAGGGGATAATAATCAGCCCCAGCATTTT. It is translated as CASSYKAGDNNQPQHF.

The J gene is TRBJ2-6, the V gene TRBV28; D gene ambiguous. The CDR3 has 13 residues. Trimming pared 4 bases from V and 4 bases from J, leaving 5 bases between. CDR1 is MDHEN, CDR2 SYDVKM, per germline. The chain's CDR3 is CASSSQGANVLTF. CDR3 coding DNA: TGTGCCAGCAGTTCACAGGGGGCCAACGTCCTGACTTTC.

The genes are TRBV11-2 and TRBJ2-3, with 12 bases matching TRBD2. V trimming: 5 bases; J trimming: 4 bases; junction bases outside the gene matches: 7. The CDR3 loop spans 16 amino acids. From germline, CDR1 is SGHAT and CDR2 FQNNGV. The CDR3 bases are TGTGCCAGCAGCCCTAGACTAGCGGGAGCCTCAGATACGCAGTATTTT. As protein: CASSPRLAGASDTQYF.

The chain employs TRBV27 and TRBJ2-5, with D perhaps matching TRBD2 (5 bases). The length of the CDR3 is 13 residues. V was clipped by 3 bases and J by 4 bases, with 9 bases between them. CDR1 MNHEY and CDR2 SMNVEV come from the germline V gene (reference sequence). The CDR3 loop reads CASSFRGSETQYF. Here the CDR3 DNA reads TGTGCCAGCAGTTTCCGGGGTTCAGAGACCCAGTACTTC.

This clone was seen a handful of times. The chain carries TRBV5-8 and TRBJ2-5; no reliable D call. This CDR3 is built from 16 residues. V was shortened by 2 bases and J by 4 bases, with 18 bases between the two germline ends. Germline CDR1 and CDR2: SGHTS and YDEGEE. The CDR3 loop is CASSFFSDWAVETQYF. CDR3 DNA: TGTGCCAGCAGCTTCTTTAGTGATTGGGCTGTAGAGACCCAGTACTTC.

The chain carries TRBV27 and TRBJ2-1; 9 bases agree with TRBD2. Germline-derived CDR1 and CDR2 are MNHEY and SMNVEV (reference sequence). The V and J ends lost 3 bases and 1 base, in that order; junction bases with no gene match: 1. This CDR3 has 15 amino acids. The CDR3 protein is CASSFAGGSYNEQFF. The CDR3 DNA reads TGTGCCAGCAGTTTCGCGGGGGGGTCCTACAATGAGCAGTTCTTC.